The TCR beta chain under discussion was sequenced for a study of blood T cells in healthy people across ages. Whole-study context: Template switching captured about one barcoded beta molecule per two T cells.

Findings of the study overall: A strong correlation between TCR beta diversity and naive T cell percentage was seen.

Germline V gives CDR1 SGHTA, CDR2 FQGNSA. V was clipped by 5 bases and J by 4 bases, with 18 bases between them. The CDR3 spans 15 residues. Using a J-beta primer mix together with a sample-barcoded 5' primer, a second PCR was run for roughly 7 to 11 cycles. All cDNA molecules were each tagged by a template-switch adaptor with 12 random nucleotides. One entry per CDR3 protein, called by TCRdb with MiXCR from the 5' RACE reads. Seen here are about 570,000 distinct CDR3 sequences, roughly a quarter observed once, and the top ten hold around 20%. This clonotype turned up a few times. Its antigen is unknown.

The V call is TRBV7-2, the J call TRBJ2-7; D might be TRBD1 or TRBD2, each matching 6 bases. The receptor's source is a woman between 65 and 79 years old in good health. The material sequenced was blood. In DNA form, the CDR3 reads TGTGCCAGCAGCGTGGTGGGGGGCGACAGATACGAGCAGTACTTC. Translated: CASSVVGGDRYEQYF.